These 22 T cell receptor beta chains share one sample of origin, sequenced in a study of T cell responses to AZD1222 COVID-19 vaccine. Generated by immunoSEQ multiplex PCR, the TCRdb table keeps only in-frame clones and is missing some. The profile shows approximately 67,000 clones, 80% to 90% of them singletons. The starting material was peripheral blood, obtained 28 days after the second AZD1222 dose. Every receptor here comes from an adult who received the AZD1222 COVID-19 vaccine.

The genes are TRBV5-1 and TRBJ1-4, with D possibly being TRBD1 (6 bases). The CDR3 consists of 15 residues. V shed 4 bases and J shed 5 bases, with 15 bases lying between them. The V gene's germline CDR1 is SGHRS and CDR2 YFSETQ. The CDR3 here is CASSVRQAENEKLFF. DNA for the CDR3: TGCGCCAGCAGCGTGAGACAGGCCGAGAATGAAAAACTGTTTTTT. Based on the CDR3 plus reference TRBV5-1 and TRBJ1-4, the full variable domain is KAGVTQTPRYLIKTRGQQVTLSCSPISGHRSVSWYQQTPGQGLQFLFEYFSETQRNKGNFPGRFSGRQFSNSRSEMNVSTLELGDSALYLCASSVRQAENEKLFFGSGTQLSVL.

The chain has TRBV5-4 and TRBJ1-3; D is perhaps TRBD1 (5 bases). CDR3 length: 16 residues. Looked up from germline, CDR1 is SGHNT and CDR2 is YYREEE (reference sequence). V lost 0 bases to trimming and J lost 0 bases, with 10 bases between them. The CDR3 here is CASSLDRGPSGNTIYF. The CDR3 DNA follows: TGTGCCAGCAGCTTGGACCGGGGCCCCTCTGGAAACACCATATATTTT. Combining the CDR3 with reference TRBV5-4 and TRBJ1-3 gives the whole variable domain ETGVTQSPTHLIKTRGQQVTLRCSSQSGHNTVSWYQQALGQGPQFIFQYYREEENGRGNFPPRFSGLQFPNYSSELNVNALELDDSALYLCASSLDRGPSGNTIYFGEGSWLTVV.

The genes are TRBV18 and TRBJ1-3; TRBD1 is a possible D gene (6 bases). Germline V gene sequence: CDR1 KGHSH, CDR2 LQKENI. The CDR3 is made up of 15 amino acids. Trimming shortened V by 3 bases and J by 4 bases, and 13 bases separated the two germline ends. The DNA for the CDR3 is TGTGCCAGCTCACCCCCCACAGGGTGGGGAAACACCATATATTTT. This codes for CASSPPTGWGNTIYF.

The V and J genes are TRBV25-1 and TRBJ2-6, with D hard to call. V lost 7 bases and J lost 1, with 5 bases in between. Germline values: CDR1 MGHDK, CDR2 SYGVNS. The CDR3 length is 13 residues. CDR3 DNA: TGTGCCAGCACTAAATCTGGGGCCAACGTCCTGACTTTC. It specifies CASTKSGANVLTF.

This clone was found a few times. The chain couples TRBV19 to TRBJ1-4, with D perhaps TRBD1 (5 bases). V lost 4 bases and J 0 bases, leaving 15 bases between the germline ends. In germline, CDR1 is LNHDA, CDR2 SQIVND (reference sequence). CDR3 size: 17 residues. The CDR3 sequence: CASSRQGDPSTNEKLFF. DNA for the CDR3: TGTGCCAGTAGTAGGCAGGGCGATCCCTCAACTAATGAAAAACTGTTTTTT.

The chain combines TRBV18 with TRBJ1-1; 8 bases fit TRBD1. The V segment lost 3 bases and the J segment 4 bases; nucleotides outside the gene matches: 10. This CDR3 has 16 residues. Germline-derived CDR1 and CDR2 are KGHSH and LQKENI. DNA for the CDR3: TGTGCCAGCTCACCGTTACAGGGGGAGCTCGGCACTGAAGCTTTCTTT. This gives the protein CASSPLQGELGTEAFF.

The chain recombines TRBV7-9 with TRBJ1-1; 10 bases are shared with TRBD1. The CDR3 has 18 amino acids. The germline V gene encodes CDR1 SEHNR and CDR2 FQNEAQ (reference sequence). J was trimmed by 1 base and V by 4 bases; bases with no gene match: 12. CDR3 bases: TGTGCCAGCAGCTCGACACCGGGACAGGGGCGGTGGAACACTGAAGCTTTCTTT. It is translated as CASSSTPGQGRWNTEAFF. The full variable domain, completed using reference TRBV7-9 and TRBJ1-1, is DTGVSQNPRHKITKRGQNVTFRCDPISEHNRLYWYRQTLGQGPEFLTYFQNEAQLEKSRLLSDRFSAERPKGSFSTLEIQRTEQGDSAMYLCASSSTPGQGRWNTEAFFGQGTRLTVV.

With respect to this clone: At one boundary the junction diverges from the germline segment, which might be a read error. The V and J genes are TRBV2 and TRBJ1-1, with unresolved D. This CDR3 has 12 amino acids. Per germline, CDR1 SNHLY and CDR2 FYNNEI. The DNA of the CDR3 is TGCGCCAGCAGTGATCAAGGGACTGAAGCTTTCTTT. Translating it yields CASSDQGTEAFF.

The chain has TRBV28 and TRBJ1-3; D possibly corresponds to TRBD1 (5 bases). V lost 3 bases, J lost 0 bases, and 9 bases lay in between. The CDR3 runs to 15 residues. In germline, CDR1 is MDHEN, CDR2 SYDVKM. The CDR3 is CASSFSGYSGNTIYF. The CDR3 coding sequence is TGTGCCAGCAGTTTTTCAGGGTACTCTGGAAACACCATATATTTT.

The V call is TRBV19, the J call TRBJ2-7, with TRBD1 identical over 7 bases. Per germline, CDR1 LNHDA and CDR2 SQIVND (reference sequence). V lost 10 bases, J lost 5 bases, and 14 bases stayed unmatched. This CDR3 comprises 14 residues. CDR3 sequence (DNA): TGTGCCACTCAACAGGGGACCCCAGCGGACGAGCAGTACTTC. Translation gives CATQQGTPADEQYF.

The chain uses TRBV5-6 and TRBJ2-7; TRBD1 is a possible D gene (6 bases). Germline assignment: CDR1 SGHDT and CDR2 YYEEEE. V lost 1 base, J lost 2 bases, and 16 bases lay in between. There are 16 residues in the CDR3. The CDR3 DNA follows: TGTGCCAGCAGCTTGCGGGGCAGGGGCCAACCCTACGAGCAGTACTTC. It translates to CASSLRGRGQPYEQYF.

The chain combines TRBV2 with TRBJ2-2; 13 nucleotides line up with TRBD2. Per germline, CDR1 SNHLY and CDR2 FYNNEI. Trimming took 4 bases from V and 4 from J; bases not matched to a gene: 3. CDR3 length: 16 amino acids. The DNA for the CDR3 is TGTGCCAGCAGTGTGGGACTAGCGGGATCCACCGGGGAGCTGTTTTTT. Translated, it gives CASSVGLAGSTGELFF.

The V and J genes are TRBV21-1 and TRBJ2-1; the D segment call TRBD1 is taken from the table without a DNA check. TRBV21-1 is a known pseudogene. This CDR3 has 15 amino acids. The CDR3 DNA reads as TGTGCCAGCAGCAAAGGGGCTTACTCTACCAATGAGCAGTTCTTC. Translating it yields CASSKGAYSTNEQFF.

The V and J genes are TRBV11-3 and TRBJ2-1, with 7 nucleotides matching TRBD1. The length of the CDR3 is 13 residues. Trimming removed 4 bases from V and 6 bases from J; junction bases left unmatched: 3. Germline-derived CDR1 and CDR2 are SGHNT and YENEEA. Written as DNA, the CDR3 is TGTGCCAGCAGCTCAAGGGACAGCAATGAGCAGTTCTTC. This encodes CASSSRDSNEQFF.

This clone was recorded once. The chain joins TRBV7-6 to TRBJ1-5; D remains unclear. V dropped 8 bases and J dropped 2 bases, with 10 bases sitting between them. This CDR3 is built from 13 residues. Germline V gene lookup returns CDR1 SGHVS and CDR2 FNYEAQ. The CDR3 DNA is TGTGCCAGCGGGGAGGAAGGCAATCAGCCCCAGCATTTT. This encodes CASGEEGNQPQHF.

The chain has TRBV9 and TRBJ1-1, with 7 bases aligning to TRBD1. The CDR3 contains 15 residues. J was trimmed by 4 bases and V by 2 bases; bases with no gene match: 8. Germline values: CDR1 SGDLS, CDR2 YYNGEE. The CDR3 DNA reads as TGTGCCAGCAGCGTCCTCGGGGCAGGGGGCACTGAAGCTTTCTTT. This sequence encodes CASSVLGAGGTEAFF.

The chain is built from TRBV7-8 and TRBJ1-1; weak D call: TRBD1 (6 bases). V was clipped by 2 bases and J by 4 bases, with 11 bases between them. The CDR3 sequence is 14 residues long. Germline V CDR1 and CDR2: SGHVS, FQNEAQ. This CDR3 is CASSLSGHTTEAFF. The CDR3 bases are TGTGCCAGCAGCTTATCGGGACATACCACTGAAGCTTTCTTT.

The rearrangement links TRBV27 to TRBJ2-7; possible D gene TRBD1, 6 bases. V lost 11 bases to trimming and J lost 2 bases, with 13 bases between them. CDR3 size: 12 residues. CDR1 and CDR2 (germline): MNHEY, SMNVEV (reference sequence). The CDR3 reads CAVRGFTYEQYF. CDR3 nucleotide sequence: TGTGCCGTCAGGGGTTTCACCTACGAGCAGTACTTC.

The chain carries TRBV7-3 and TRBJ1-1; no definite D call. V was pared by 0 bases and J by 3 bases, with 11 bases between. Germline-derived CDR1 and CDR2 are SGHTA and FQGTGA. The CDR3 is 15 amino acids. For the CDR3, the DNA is TGTGCCAGCAGCTTAACCCGGGCCCCTTACACTGAAGCTTTCTTT. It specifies CASSLTRAPYTEAFF.

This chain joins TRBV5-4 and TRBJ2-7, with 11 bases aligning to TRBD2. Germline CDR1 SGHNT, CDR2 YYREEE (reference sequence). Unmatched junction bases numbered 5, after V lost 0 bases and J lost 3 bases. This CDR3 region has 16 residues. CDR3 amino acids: CASSLDPGTSGYEQYF. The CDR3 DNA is TGTGCCAGCAGCTTGGATCCCGGGACTAGCGGCTACGAGCAGTACTTC.

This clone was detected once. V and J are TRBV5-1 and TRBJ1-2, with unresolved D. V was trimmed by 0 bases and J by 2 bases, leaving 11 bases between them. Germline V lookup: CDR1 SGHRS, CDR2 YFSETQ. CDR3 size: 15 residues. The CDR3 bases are TGCGCCAGCAGCTTGGCGGAAACATGGAACTATGGCTACACCTTC. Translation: CASSLAETWNYGYTF.

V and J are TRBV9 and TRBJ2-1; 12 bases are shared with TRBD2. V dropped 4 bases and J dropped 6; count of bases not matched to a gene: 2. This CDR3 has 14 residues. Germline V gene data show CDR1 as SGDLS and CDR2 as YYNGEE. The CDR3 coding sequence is TGTGCCAGCAGCTCTAGCGGGAGGGCCAATGAGCAGTTCTTC. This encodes CASSSSGRANEQFF.